What follows are 24 T cell receptor beta chains derived from one specimen sequenced in a study of T-cell memory formation after mild COVID-19. TCRdb independently ran MiXCR on the 5' RACE reads; one entry per CDR3 protein. The data show about 340,000 distinct CDR3 sequences, roughly an eighth seen once. The material sequenced was PBMCs or a T cell subset sorted from them (not recorded which). The receptors were gathered from a man in his late teens or twenties who had mild COVID-19 (a few samples of this study predate the infection). Cell type and time point are not known.

This rearrangement joins TRBV3-1 to TRBJ2-7; 7 positions agree with TRBD1. V shed 0 bases, J shed 5 bases, and the junction held 7 bases outside the gene matches. This CDR3 is built from 15 residues. Germline V lookup: CDR1 LGHDT, CDR2 YNNKEL (reference sequence). Here the CDR3 reads CASSQDRDSVHEQYV. CDR3 in DNA: TGTGCCAGCAGCCAAGACCGGGACAGCGTCCACGAGCAGTACGTC.

Many counts were recorded for this clonotype. This chain uses TRBV6-2 or TRBV6-3 with TRBJ1-1; no clear D gene. V was cut by 6 bases and J by 1 base, with 9 bases left in between. The CDR3 runs to 13 residues. Per the germline V gene, CDR1 is MNHEY and CDR2 is SVGEGT. This chain's CDR3 is CASSLNWNTEAFF. The CDR3 DNA reads as TGTGCCAGCAGCTTAAATTGGAACACTGAAGCTTTCTTT.

The genes are TRBV6-5 and TRBJ1-6; the D is unclear. V was shortened by 0 bases and J by 10 bases, with 13 bases between the two germline ends. The germline V gene has CDR1 MNHEY and CDR2 SVGAGI. This CDR3 contains 15 residues. CDR3: CASSYSPTVRSPLHF. As DNA, the CDR3 is TGTGCCAGCAGTTACTCGCCCACGGTTCGATCACCCCTCCACTTT.

The chain joins TRBV20-1 to TRBJ1-5, with 7 bases fitting TRBD1. The CDR3 has 13 amino acids. CDR1 is DFQATT and CDR2 is SNEGSKA in the germline V gene (reference sequence). Germline trimming cut 5 bases from V and 4 bases from J; bases unmatched to any gene: 5. The CDR3 sequence: CSARTGANQPQHF. CDR3 nucleotides: TGCAGTGCTCGCACAGGGGCAAATCAGCCCCAGCATTTT.

V usage is TRBV5-1 and J usage is TRBJ2-2; TRBD1 matches 11 bases. This CDR3 has 15 amino acids. The J segment lost 4 bases and the V segment lost 7 bases, leaving 6 bases of the junction unmatched. The V gene's germline CDR1 is SGHRS and CDR2 YFSETQ. CDR3 sequence reads: CASARTGGSTGELFF. In nucleotides, the CDR3 is TGCGCCAGCGCGCGGACAGGGGGCAGCACCGGGGAGCTGTTTTTT.

This clonotype was counted a few times. The chain links TRBV10-1 to TRBJ2-3; the D gene could be TRBD1 or TRBD2 (6 bases each). CDR1 WNHNN and CDR2 SYGVQD come from the germline V gene (reference sequence). V lost 3 bases and J 3 bases, leaving 16 bases between the germline ends. There are 16 residues in the CDR3. CDR3 in amino acids: CASSEGRRGVTDTQYF. CDR3 DNA: TGCGCCAGCAGTGAAGGGAGAAGGGGGGTAACAGATACGCAGTATTTT.

There are a few counts of this clonotype. V is TRBV7-2 and J is TRBJ1-2; TRBD1 matches at 8 bases. After removal of 6 bases from V and 6 bases from J, the junction contained 6 bases not matched to a gene. The CDR3 loop spans 13 amino acids. From germline, CDR1 is SGHTA and CDR2 FQGNSA. CDR3 amino acids: CASSPDRGDGYTF. In nucleotides, the CDR3 is TGTGCCAGCAGTCCCGACAGGGGCGATGGCTACACCTTC.

This rearrangement joins TRBV5-1 to TRBJ2-3; TRBD1 might be the D (5 bases). Germline CDR1 is SGHRS and CDR2 is YFSETQ. The germline V and J ends were trimmed by 4 bases and 3 bases, with 12 bases remaining between them. There are 14 residues in the CDR3. This CDR3 reads CASSEPGLTDTQYF. CDR3 nucleotides: TGCGCCAGCAGCGAACCAGGGTTAACAGATACGCAGTATTTT. Full variable domain (rest looked up from reference TRBV5-1 and TRBJ2-3): KAGVTQTPRYLIKTRGQQVTLSCSPISGHRSVSWYQQTPGQGLQFLFEYFSETQRNKGNFPGRFSGRQFSNSRSEMNVSTLELGDSALYLCASSEPGLTDTQYFGPGTRLTVL.

The chain combines TRBV27 with TRBJ1-5; perhaps TRBD1 as D (6 bases). The CDR3 runs to 15 residues. The germline V gene encodes CDR1 MNHEY and CDR2 SMNVEV (reference sequence). Between the trimmed V and J ends, which lost 5 bases and 3 bases, there was a span of 14 bases. The CDR3 here is CASSTPRDINQPQHF. The CDR3 region has the DNA TGTGCCAGCAGTACCCCCCGGGACATCAATCAGCCCCAGCATTTT.

The table lists this clonotype with a few counts. The CDR3 DNA follows: TGTGCCATCAGTGATCGGGCTGACGACGAGCAGTACTTC. This gives the protein CAISDRADDEQYF. The chain recombines TRBV10-3 with TRBJ2-7; no reliable D call. This CDR3 spans 13 amino acids. CDR1 ENHRY and CDR2 SYGVKD come from the germline V gene. V was shortened by 3 bases and J by 5 bases, with 11 bases between the two germline ends.

The rearrangement uses TRBV10-3 and TRBJ2-3, with D hard to call. The length of the CDR3 is 13 residues. The V gene's germline CDR1 is ENHRY and CDR2 SYGVKD. Deletions cut 3 bases from V and 6 bases from J, with 10 bases between. The CDR3 DNA follows: TGTGCCATCAGTGAAGATAGTCTGGATACGCAGTATTTT. Its translation is CAISEDSLDTQYF.

At least ten counts were recorded for this clonotype. The chain employs TRBV28 and TRBJ2-5; maybe TRBD1 (5 bases). Trimming stripped 7 bases from V and 5 bases from J, with 11 bases between. Germline CDR1 reads MDHEN; CDR2 reads SYDVKM. The CDR3 totals 12 residues. This chain's CDR3 is CASTRAGETQYF. As DNA, the CDR3 is TGTGCCAGCACCAGGGCTGGCGAGACCCAGTACTTC.

V is TRBV7-9 and J is TRBJ2-1, with D possibly being TRBD1 (5 bases). Germline loops: CDR1 SEHNR, CDR2 FQNEAQ (reference sequence). This CDR3 is 14 amino acids long. V was clipped by 8 bases and J by 9 bases, with 20 bases between them. CDR3 protein: CASVPRAGKGEQFF. As DNA, the CDR3 is TGTGCCAGCGTTCCAAGGGCAGGGAAGGGTGAGCAGTTCTTC.

The rearrangement uses TRBV20-1 and TRBJ1-4, with a weak D call TRBD1 (5 bases). This CDR3 has 12 residues. Trimming took off 5 bases at V and 8 bases at J, with 12 bases between the two ends. Germline CDR1 is DFQATT and CDR2 is SNEGSKA (reference sequence). The DNA of the CDR3 is TGCAGTGCTGCCTGGACAAGGGAAAAACTGTTTTTT. Its protein is CSAAWTREKLFF.

The rearrangement uses TRBV29-1 and TRBJ2-7; D is perhaps TRBD2 (5 bases). CDR1 and CDR2 (germline): SQVTM, ANQGSEA. V was trimmed by 6 bases and J by 0 bases, leaving 12 bases between them. The CDR3 is 13 amino acids. CDR3 loop: CSVRTSPSYEQYF. The CDR3 DNA reads as TGCAGCGTGCGGACTTCCCCCTCCTACGAGCAGTACTTC.

CDR3 in amino acids: CASSRDSSLFYGYTF. In nucleotides, the CDR3 is TGTGCCAGCAGCCGGGACAGCAGTCTATTCTATGGCTACACCTTC. The chain employs TRBV7-9 and TRBJ1-2; 7 nucleotides align to TRBD1. Germline V gene lookup returns CDR1 SEHNR and CDR2 FQNEAQ (reference sequence). The V gene end was trimmed by 5 bases and the J gene end by 4 bases; junction bases not matched to a gene: 10. The CDR3 has 15 residues.

In this sample, this clonotype turned up a few times. V is TRBV7-6 and J is TRBJ2-3; 11 nucleotides agree with TRBD2. Germline trimming cut 0 bases from V and 5 bases from J; bases unmatched to any gene: 10. CDR3 length: 18 residues. From germline, CDR1 is SGHVS and CDR2 FNYEAQ. CDR3 DNA sequence: TGTGCCAGCAGCTTAGCAGCCCTAGCGGGGGGCCCGAGAGATACGCAGTATTTT. This encodes CASSLAALAGGPRDTQYF. The entire variable domain, with the rest obtained from reference TRBV7-6 and TRBJ2-3, is as follows: GAGVSQSPRYKVTKRGQDVALRCDPISGHVSLYWYRQALGQGPEFLTYFNYEAQQDKSGLPNDRFSAERPEGSISTLTIQRTEQRDSAMYRCASSLAALAGGPRDTQYFGPGTRLTVL.

This clonotype has more than one count but fewer than ten. The gene calls are TRBV28 and TRBJ1-4, with TRBD1 as a possible D gene (5 bases). Germline CDR1 reads MDHEN; CDR2 reads SYDVKM. Deletions cut 6 bases from V and 11 bases from J, with 7 bases between. The length of the CDR3 is 10 residues. CDR3 nucleotides: TGTGCCAGCAGCTCAGGGAAACTGTTTTTT. This encodes CASSSGKLFF.

This clonotype was counted only a few times. The gene calls are TRBV5-1 and TRBJ2-7; no clear D. Germline V gene lookup returns CDR1 SGHRS and CDR2 YFSETQ. Trimming cost V 2 bases and J 4 bases, with 10 bases left between them. The CDR3 loop spans 13 amino acids. CDR3 DNA: TGCGCCAGCAGCTTATCTATCTTTTACGAGCAGTACTTC. Its protein product is CASSLSIFYEQYF.

The rearrangement links TRBV6-1 to TRBJ1-6; D unclear. CDR1 and CDR2 (germline): MNHNS, SASEGT. The V end lost 1 base, the J end lost 8 bases, and 9 bases lay between the germline ends. This CDR3 spans 14 amino acids. CDR3: CASSEVSVHSPLHF. The CDR3 DNA reads as TGTGCCAGCAGTGAAGTCTCAGTCCATTCACCCCTCCACTTT.

This clonotype was seen a handful of times. The chain uses TRBV20-1 and TRBJ2-1, with D perhaps being TRBD1 or TRBD2 (6 bases each). V was pared by 0 bases and J by 9 bases, with 24 bases between. Germline assignment: CDR1 DFQATT and CDR2 SNEGSKA (reference sequence). The length of the CDR3 is 17 residues. The CDR3, as DNA: TGCAGTGCTAGAGATCTTAGGAACGGGGGCGCCCACCCTGAGCAGTTCTTC. Protein sequence: CSARDLRNGGAHPEQFF.

This clonotype was found a few times. The chain carries TRBV7-8 and TRBJ2-5; D is perhaps TRBD1 (6 bases). V was clipped by 1 base and J by 5 bases, with 11 bases between them. Germline V gene data show CDR1 as SGHVS and CDR2 as FQNEAQ. This CDR3 is 14 amino acids long. The chain's CDR3 is CASSLVGAGETQYF. The CDR3 DNA is TGTGCCAGCAGCTTAGTGGGGGCGGGTGAGACCCAGTACTTC.

This clonotype was found a few times. V is TRBV12-3 or TRBV12-4 and J is TRBJ2-7; D perhaps matches TRBD1 (6 bases). V shed 6 bases and J shed 9 bases, with 15 bases lying between them. There are 12 residues in the CDR3. The CDR3 region has the DNA TGTGCCAGCAGCCAAGAACAGGGTCGGCAGTACGTC. Amino acid sequence: CASSQEQGRQYV.

This clonotype was picked up a small number of times. This chain uses TRBV2 with TRBJ2-5, with D tentatively TRBD2 (5 bases). Germline CDR1 reads SNHLY; CDR2 reads FYNNEI. V gave up 6 bases and J gave up 5 bases, with 10 bases separating them. The CDR3 has 12 amino acids. The CDR3 DNA reads as TGTGCCAGCAGGTTGGAGGAGGAGACCCAGTACTTC. It codes for CASRLEEETQYF.